The following is a T cell receptor beta chain sequence with its context. Its cognate antigen is unknown. V was pared by 6 bases and J by 3 bases, with 7 bases of the junction left unmatched. The CDR3 is 15 residues long. Per germline, CDR1 MNHNS and CDR2 SASEGT. The data originate from a study of PD-1 blockade in mismatch repair-deficient tumors. Study-level information: All were previously treated, progressing patients with some twelve mismatch repair-deficient cancer types.

Profiling relied on immunoSEQ multiplex PCR, and the TCRdb table lists in-frame clones only, not all of them. Among about 110,000 clones, more than 60% were seen once, and the ten largest hold 4.7%. Overall study results and limits: Tumor-resident clones, often absent from pretreatment blood, expanded after pembrolizumab and then contracted.

PCR or immunohistochemistry showed mismatch repair deficiency in every enrolled patient. The sequencing used peripheral blood, collected 60 weeks after starting pembrolizumab. The clonotype originates from an adult with mismatch repair-deficient cancer. The chain is built from TRBV6-1 and TRBJ2-3, with 9 bases that match TRBD2. CDR3: CASRDSGSITDTQYF. The CDR3 DNA is TGTGCCAGCAGAGATAGCGGGAGTATTACAGATACGCAGTATTTT.